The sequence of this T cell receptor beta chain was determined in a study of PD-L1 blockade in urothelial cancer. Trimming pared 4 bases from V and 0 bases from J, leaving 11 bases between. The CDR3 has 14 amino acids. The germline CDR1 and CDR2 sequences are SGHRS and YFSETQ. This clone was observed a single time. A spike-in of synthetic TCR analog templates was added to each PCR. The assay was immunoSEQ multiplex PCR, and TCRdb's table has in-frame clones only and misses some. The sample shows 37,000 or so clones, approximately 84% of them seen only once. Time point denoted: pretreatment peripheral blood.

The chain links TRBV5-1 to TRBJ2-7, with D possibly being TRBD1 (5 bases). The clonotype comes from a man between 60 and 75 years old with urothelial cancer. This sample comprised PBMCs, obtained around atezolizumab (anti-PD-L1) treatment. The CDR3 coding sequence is TGCGCCAGCAGCCTAGACAGAAGCTCCTACGAGCAGTACTTC. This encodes CASSLDRSSYEQYF.